One sample yielded the 29 T cell receptor beta chains listed below, sequenced in a study of T cell responses to AZD1222 COVID-19 vaccine (dated by TCRdb to about 2021). The library was produced with the immunoSEQ multiplex PCR assay. TCRdb took this table from immuneACCESS and kept in-frame rearrangements with V and J called. Such tables lack part of the clones; where checked against another copy, unresolved V genes explain under half of the gap, and the rest is unexplained. A total of fewer than 200,000 clones appear in this sample, about nine tenths of them only once. 4.3% of the sample is taken by the ten largest. This specimen's time point label, per the study, means: about 28 days (+/-7) after the second vaccine dose. The treatment or condition label corresponds to: meningococcal conjugate vaccine given as trial control. The specimen was peripheral blood, collected 28 days after the second dose of the MenACWY control vaccine. The source is an adult who received the MenACWY meningococcal vaccine as a control.

CDR3 residues: CASSVRGTGYGYTF. The CDR3 region has the DNA TGTGCCAGCAGTGTTCGGGGCACAGGATATGGCTACACCTTC. J is TRBJ1-2 and V is TRBV2; D might be TRBD1 (5 bases). The V end was cut by 4 bases, the J end by 5 bases, with 14 bases between. Germline V gives CDR1 SNHLY, CDR2 FYNNEI. The CDR3 spans 14 residues.

The chain carries TRBV28 and TRBJ2-1; D may be TRBD1 (6 bases). V was clipped by 5 bases and J by 3 bases, with 14 bases between them. The CDR3 contains 15 residues. Germline CDR1 reads MDHEN; CDR2 reads SYDVKM. In DNA form, the CDR3 reads TGTGCCAGCAGTCCCCCCCAGGGGATCTACAATGAGCAGTTCTTC. Its translation: CASSPPQGIYNEQFF.

The V call is TRBV19, the J call TRBJ1-5; 7 positions agree with TRBD1. Trimming took 4 bases from V and 4 from J; bases not matched to a gene: 4. There are 14 residues in the CDR3. Germline V gives CDR1 LNHDA, CDR2 SQIVND (reference sequence). The CDR3 protein is CASSTTGRNQPQHF. The DNA of the CDR3 is TGTGCCAGTAGTACGACAGGGAGGAATCAGCCCCAGCATTTT.

This chain joins TRBV7-9 and TRBJ1-3; D is unresolved. Deletions cut 3 bases from V and 2 bases from J, with 8 bases between. The CDR3 contains 14 residues. Germline lookup yields CDR1 SEHNR and CDR2 FQNEAQ (reference sequence). The CDR3: CASSFGVPGNTIYF. The CDR3, as DNA: TGTGCCAGCAGCTTCGGTGTACCTGGAAACACCATATATTTT.

The chain combines TRBV24-1 with TRBJ1-4; D unclear. Deletions cut 2 bases from V and 5 bases from J, with 17 bases between. The CDR3 is made up of 17 amino acids. Per the germline V gene, CDR1 is KGHDR and CDR2 is SFDVKD. The CDR3 sequence: CATSDSLRTDQNEKLFF. CDR3 in DNA: TGTGCCACCAGTGATTCCCTCAGGACGGACCAGAATGAAAAACTGTTTTTT.

The chain joins TRBV27 to TRBJ2-7, with 10 bases that match TRBD1. The CDR3 runs 15 residues. Germline-derived CDR1 and CDR2 are MNHEY and SMNVEV (reference sequence). V lost 6 bases to trimming and J lost 0 bases; unmatched junction nucleotides: 5. In nucleotides, the CDR3 is TGTGCCAGCAGCCCGGACAGGGGGGGCTCCTACGAGCAGTACTTC. Protein product: CASSPDRGGSYEQYF.

The chain uses TRBV6-5 and TRBJ1-3; D unclear. CDR3 length equals 15 residues. Trimming removed 2 bases from V and 4 bases from J, with 12 bases in between. Germline assignment: CDR1 MNHEY and CDR2 SVGAGI. The CDR3 region has the DNA TGTGCCAGCAGTTACGACAACTCAGTGGGAAACACCATATATTTT. It encodes CASSYDNSVGNTIYF.

The rearrangement uses TRBV28 and TRBJ2-7; D might be TRBD2 (5 bases). Trimming left V 7 bases short and J 5 bases short, with 18 bases between. This CDR3 spans 14 amino acids. Germline CDR1 is MDHEN and CDR2 is SYDVKM. The DNA of the CDR3 is TGTGCCAGCACCGACGATCTGGGGAGAAACGAGCAGTACTTC. Amino acid sequence: CASTDDLGRNEQYF.

This clone was recorded only once. Here the CDR3 DNA reads TGTGCCAGCAGTTCTATCCCGGGACAGGGGATGAGCTACACCTTC. Translating gives CASSSIPGQGMSYTF. The rearrangement uses TRBV2 and TRBJ1-2; 10 bases align to TRBD1. With 5 bases clipped from V and 9 bases from J, the junction kept 12 bases outside the gene matches. The V gene's germline CDR1 is SNHLY and CDR2 FYNNEI. This CDR3 is built from 15 residues. The variable domain in full, completed from reference TRBV2 and TRBJ1-2, reads EPEVTQTPSHQVTQMGQEVILRCVPISNHLYFYWYRQILGQKVEFLVSFYNNEISEKSEIFDDQFSVERPDGSNFTLKIRSTKLEDSAMYFCASSSIPGQGMSYTFGSGTRLTVV.

This chain connects TRBV28 to TRBJ1-2, with a weak D call TRBD1 (5 bases). The germline gives CDR1 MDHEN, CDR2 SYDVKM. The CDR3 runs 15 residues. Trimming removed 6 bases at V and 1 base at J, with 15 bases between. CDR3 sequence reads: CASSPPGGINYGYTF. CDR3 DNA: TGTGCCAGCAGCCCCCCGGGGGGGATTAACTATGGCTACACCTTC.

The chain recombines TRBV7-3 with TRBJ2-1; 8 bases are shared with TRBD1. This CDR3 is built from 13 residues. Germline V gives CDR1 SGHTA, CDR2 FQGTGA. Trimming at V came to 4 bases and at J to 6 bases, leaving 2 bases not matched to a gene. The CDR3 spells CASSWQGANEQFF. CDR3 nucleotide sequence: TGTGCCAGCAGCTGGCAGGGGGCCAATGAGCAGTTCTTC.

This chain connects TRBV3-1 (or the pseudogene TRBV3-2) to TRBJ1-2; TRBD1 matches at 12 bases. Looked up from germline, CDR1 is LGHDT and CDR2 is YNNKEL (reference sequence). The CDR3 totals 18 residues. The V gene end was trimmed by 0 bases and the J gene end by 6 bases; junction bases not matched to a gene: 11. This CDR3 reads CASSQDQGQGALLDGYTF. The CDR3 bases are TGTGCCAGCAGCCAAGATCAGGGACAGGGGGCCCTTCTCGATGGCTACACCTTC.

The rearrangement links TRBV18 to TRBJ1-1, with D uncertain. The CDR3 is 13 residues long. V shed 5 bases and J shed 8 bases, with 15 bases lying between them. Germline CDR1 is KGHSH and CDR2 is LQKENI. CDR3 loop: CASSSTRQQEAFF. Written as DNA, the CDR3 is TGTGCCAGCTCATCAACCCGCCAACAAGAAGCTTTCTTT.

V gene TRBV10-1 combines with J gene TRBJ2-7; 12 positions match TRBD1. CDR1 WNHNN and CDR2 SYGVQD come from the germline V gene (reference sequence). V dropped 6 bases and J dropped 4; count of bases not matched to a gene: 10. The CDR3 loop spans 16 amino acids. In DNA form, the CDR3 reads TGCGCCAGCAGCTCCGGGACAGGGGGCGAGAGTTACGAGCAGTACTTC. Translating it yields CASSSGTGGESYEQYF.

The chain uses TRBV18 and TRBJ1-1; D is unclear. Germline-derived CDR1 and CDR2 are KGHSH and LQKENI. This CDR3 has 13 amino acids. The V end lost 0 bases, the J end lost 1 base, and 3 bases lay between the germline ends. The CDR3 bases are TGTGCCAGCTCACCACCGCCGAACACTGAAGCTTTCTTT. Its protein is CASSPPPNTEAFF.

This clone appeared a single time. The chain is built from TRBV28 and TRBJ2-1; 8 bases are shared with TRBD1. J was trimmed by 2 bases and V by 7 bases; bases with no gene match: 7. Germline values: CDR1 MDHEN, CDR2 SYDVKM. The CDR3 is 15 amino acids. CDR3 region: CASTRRQGTYNEQFF. The DNA of the CDR3 is TGTGCCAGCACCAGAAGACAGGGGACCTACAATGAGCAGTTCTTC.

CDR3 sequence (DNA): TGTGCCAGCAGCCCGGGAGAATTTGGATTAAACACCATATATTTT. This gives the protein CASSPGEFGLNTIYF. This chain links TRBV14 with TRBJ1-3; no reliable D call. Germline loops: CDR1 SGHDN, CDR2 FVKESK. Deletions cut 4 bases from V and 6 bases from J, with 16 bases between. This CDR3 contains 15 residues.

This chain connects TRBV7-2 to TRBJ1-2; D is possibly TRBD1 (5 bases). The CDR3 spans 13 residues. V lost 5 bases, J lost 8 bases, and 15 bases lay in between. Per the germline V gene, CDR1 is SGHTA and CDR2 is FQGNSA. CDR3 sequence: CASSPPGPRGYTF. In DNA, the CDR3 is TGTGCCAGCAGCCCCCCGGGGCCAAGGGGCTACACCTTC.

This chain uses TRBV5-4 with TRBJ1-2; tentative D call: TRBD1 (6 bases). The germline V and J ends were trimmed by 4 bases and 7 bases, with 23 bases remaining between them. The CDR3 loop spans 16 amino acids. The germline V gene has CDR1 SGHNT and CDR2 YYREEE (reference sequence). CDR3 DNA: TGTGCCAGCAGCCAAGGGGGAGCGGGGGTCGGGCTTGGCTACACCTTC. Translation gives CASSQGGAGVGLGYTF. The variable domain in full, completed from reference TRBV5-4 and TRBJ1-2, reads ETGVTQSPTHLIKTRGQQVTLRCSSQSGHNTVSWYQQALGQGPQFIFQYYREEENGRGNFPPRFSGLQFPNYSSELNVNALELDDSALYLCASSQGGAGVGLGYTFGSGTRLTVV.

This clone was picked up a small number of times. CDR3: CASSLPRGGNQPQHF. Written as DNA, the CDR3 is TGTGCCAGCAGTTTACCCAGGGGTGGGAATCAGCCCCAGCATTTT. The rearrangement links TRBV28 to TRBJ1-5, with D maybe TRBD1 (6 bases). Germline-derived CDR1 and CDR2 are MDHEN and SYDVKM. Trimming removed 2 bases from V and 4 bases from J, with 12 bases in between. The CDR3 is 15 residues long.

The chain is built from TRBV28 and TRBJ1-1; tentative D call: TRBD1 (5 bases). Germline loops: CDR1 MDHEN, CDR2 SYDVKM. V was trimmed by 5 bases and J by 1 base, leaving 17 bases between them. This CDR3 spans 16 amino acids. Here the CDR3 DNA reads TGTGCCAGCAGTCCGTCACGCGGGGCGGCGAACACTGAAGCTTTCTTT. Translating gives CASSPSRGAANTEAFF. Looking up the rest from reference TRBV28 and TRBJ1-1 gives the full variable domain: DVKVTQSSRYLVKRTGEKVFLECVQDMDHENMFWYRQDPGLGLRLIYFSYDVKMKEKGDIPEGYSVSREKKERFSLILESASTNQTSMYLCASSPSRGAANTEAFFGQGTRLTVV.

This clone was seen a handful of times. This chain links TRBV6-5 with TRBJ1-1; no clear D. The CDR3 totals 12 residues. Trimming left V 8 bases short and J 6 bases short, with 13 bases between. CDR1 MNHEY and CDR2 SVGAGI come from the germline V gene. The chain's CDR3 is CASGSPPAEAFF. The CDR3 DNA follows: TGTGCCAGCGGAAGCCCCCCGGCTGAAGCTTTCTTT.

This clone appeared a few times. This chain uses TRBV7-3 with TRBJ2-2, with D possibly being TRBD2 (6 bases). V gave up 6 bases and J gave up 5 bases, with 19 bases separating them. The CDR3 loop spans 16 amino acids. Per germline, CDR1 SGHTA and CDR2 FQGTGA. The CDR3 region has the DNA TGTGCCAGCAGAGCCGGGACTCCTCGGCGGACCGGGGAGCTGTTTTTT. Protein: CASRAGTPRRTGELFF.

This sequence joins TRBV30 and TRBJ1-1; 12 bases fit TRBD1. The CDR3 loop spans 15 amino acids. The ends lost 4 bases at V and 6 bases at J; junction bases unmatched: 9. CDR1 and CDR2 from the germline V gene are GTSNPN and SVGIG (reference sequence). The CDR3 DNA is TGTGCCTGGACCGTGGGACAGGGGGCTTGGTCTGAAGCTTTCTTT. It specifies CAWTVGQGAWSEAFF.

The V and J genes are TRBV18 and TRBJ1-2, with a weak D call TRBD1 (5 bases). The CDR3 is 14 residues long. V shed 3 bases and J shed 4 bases, with 12 bases lying between them. Germline assignment: CDR1 KGHSH and CDR2 LQKENI. The CDR3 protein is CASSPGREIYGYTF. CDR3 coding DNA: TGTGCCAGCTCACCGGGCAGGGAAATCTATGGCTACACCTTC. The variable domain in full, with the rest retrieved from reference TRBV18 and TRBJ1-2, is NAGVMQNPRHLVRRRGQEARLRCSPMKGHSHVYWYRQLPEEGLKFMVYLQKENIIDESGMPKERFSAEFPKEGPSILRIQQVVRGDSAAYFCASSPGREIYGYTFGSGTRLTVV.

The J gene is TRBJ1-1, the V gene TRBV19; 9 nucleotides match TRBD1. J lost 3 bases, V lost 1 base, and 3 bases had no gene match. In germline, CDR1 is LNHDA, CDR2 SQIVND (reference sequence). The CDR3 runs 15 residues. The chain's CDR3 is CASSIGGQGYTEAFF. The CDR3 nucleotides read TGTGCCAGTAGTATAGGGGGACAGGGCTACACTGAAGCTTTCTTT.

The rearrangement uses TRBV28 and TRBJ1-5; TRBD1 is a possible D gene (6 bases). The V end lost 6 bases, the J end lost 7 bases, and 19 bases lay between the germline ends. This CDR3 has 15 residues. Germline assignment: CDR1 MDHEN and CDR2 SYDVKM. The CDR3 loop reads CASSLFTGKLQPQHF. The DNA of the CDR3 is TGTGCCAGCAGCCTGTTCACAGGGAAATTGCAGCCCCAGCATTTT.

The rearrangement joins TRBV5-6 to TRBJ2-5; the D gene is possibly TRBD1 (5 bases). CDR3 length: 13 residues. V was pared by 7 bases and J by 4 bases, with 14 bases between. Looked up from germline, CDR1 is SGHDT and CDR2 is YYEEEE. CDR3 in amino acids: CASWLGDLETQYF. The CDR3 DNA reads TGTGCCAGCTGGTTAGGGGATTTAGAGACCCAGTACTTC. Variable domain in full (rest from reference TRBV5-6 and TRBJ2-5): DAGVTQSPTHLIKTRGQQVTLRCSPKSGHDTVSWYQQALGQGPQFIFQYYEEEERQRGNFPDRFSGHQFPNYSSELNVNALLLGDSALYLCASWLGDLETQYFGPGTRLLVL.

The V and J genes are TRBV7-8 and TRBJ2-2; the D gene is possibly TRBD2 (5 bases). CDR3 size: 13 residues. Trimming took 11 bases from V and 6 from J, leaving 16 bases between them. Per germline, CDR1 SGHVS and CDR2 FQNEAQ. CDR3 amino acids: CAVFRDLAGELFF. DNA for the CDR3: TGTGCCGTTTTCCGGGATCTGGCCGGGGAGCTGTTTTTT.